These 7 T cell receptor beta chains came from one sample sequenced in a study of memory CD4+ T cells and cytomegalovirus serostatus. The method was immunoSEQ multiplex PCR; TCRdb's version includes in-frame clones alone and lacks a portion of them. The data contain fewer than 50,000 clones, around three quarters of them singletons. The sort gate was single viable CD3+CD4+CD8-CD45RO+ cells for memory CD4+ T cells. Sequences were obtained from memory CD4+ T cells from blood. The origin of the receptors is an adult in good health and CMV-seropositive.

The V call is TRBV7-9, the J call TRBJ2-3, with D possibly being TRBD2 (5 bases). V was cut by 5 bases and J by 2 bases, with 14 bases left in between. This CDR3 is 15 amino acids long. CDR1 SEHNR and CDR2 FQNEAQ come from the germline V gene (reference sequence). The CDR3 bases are TGTGCCAGCAGCCGTAGTCTCGGGGTCACAGATACGCAGTATTTT. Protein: CASSRSLGVTDTQYF.

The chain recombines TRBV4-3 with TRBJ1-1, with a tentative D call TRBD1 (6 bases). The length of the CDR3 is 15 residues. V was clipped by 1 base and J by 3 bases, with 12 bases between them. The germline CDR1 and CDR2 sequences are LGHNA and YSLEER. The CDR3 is CASSQVRPGDTEAFF. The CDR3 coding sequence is TGCGCCAGCAGCCAAGTTCGGCCAGGGGACACTGAAGCTTTCTTT.

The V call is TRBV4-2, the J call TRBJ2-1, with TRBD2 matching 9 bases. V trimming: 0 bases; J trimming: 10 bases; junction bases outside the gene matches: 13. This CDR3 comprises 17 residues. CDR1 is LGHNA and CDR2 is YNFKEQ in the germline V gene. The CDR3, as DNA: TGTGCCAGCAGCCAAGATAAGAATAGCGGGGGCCTTTGGGAGCAGTTCTTC. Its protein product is CASSQDKNSGGLWEQFF.

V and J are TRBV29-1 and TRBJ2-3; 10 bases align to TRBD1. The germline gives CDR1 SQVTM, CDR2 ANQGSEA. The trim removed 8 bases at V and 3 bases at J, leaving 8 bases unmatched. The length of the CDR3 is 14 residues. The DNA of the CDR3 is TGCAGCACCACCCTGGGACAGGGGACAGATACGCAGTATTTT. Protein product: CSTTLGQGTDTQYF.

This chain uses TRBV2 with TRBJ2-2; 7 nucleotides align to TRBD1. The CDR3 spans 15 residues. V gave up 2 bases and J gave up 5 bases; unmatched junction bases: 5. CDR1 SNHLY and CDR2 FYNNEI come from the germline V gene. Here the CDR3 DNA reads TGTGCCAGCAGTGAAAATAGGGGGCATACCGGGGAGCTGTTTTTT. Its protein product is CASSENRGHTGELFF.

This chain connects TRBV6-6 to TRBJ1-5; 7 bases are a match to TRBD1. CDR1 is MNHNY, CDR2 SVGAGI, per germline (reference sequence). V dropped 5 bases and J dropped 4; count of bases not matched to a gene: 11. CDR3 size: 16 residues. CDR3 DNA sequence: TGTGCCAGCAGTCGAAGGACAGGCCTTGATAATCAGCCCCAGCATTTT. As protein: CASSRRTGLDNQPQHF.

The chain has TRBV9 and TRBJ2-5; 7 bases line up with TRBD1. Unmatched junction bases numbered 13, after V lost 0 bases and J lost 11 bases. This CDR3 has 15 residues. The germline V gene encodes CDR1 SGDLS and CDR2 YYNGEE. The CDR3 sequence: CASSVDEGAYGEQYF. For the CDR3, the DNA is TGTGCCAGCAGCGTAGATGAGGGGGCCTATGGGGAGCAGTACTTC.